The 5 T cell receptor beta chains reported below all come from one sample, sequenced in a study of T cells in tuberculosis. Libraries were prepared by immunoSEQ multiplex PCR; TCRdb keeps only in-frame clonotypes and omits some of them. The sample records tens of thousands of clones, more than 85% being singletons. Time point given: new active TB diagnosis, blood taken before or within 7 days of starting treatment. Material: PBMCs, obtained at tuberculosis diagnosis. The receptors here all came from an adult with tuberculosis.

The chain joins TRBV7-2 to TRBJ1-5; D is unclear. The V end lost 1 base, the J end lost 2 bases, and 6 bases lay between the germline ends. The CDR3 contains 14 residues. The germline gives CDR1 SGHTA, CDR2 FQGNSA. The CDR3 DNA reads as TGTGCCAGCAGCTTAGATACGGGCAATCAGCCCCAGCATTTT. Its protein is CASSLDTGNQPQHF.

The genes are TRBV15 and TRBJ1-1; D may be TRBD1 (5 bases). The germline V gene encodes CDR1 LNHNV and CDR2 YYDKDF (reference sequence). The CDR3 totals 16 residues. Deletions cut 0 bases from V and 7 bases from J, with 18 bases between. CDR3 DNA sequence: TGTGCCACCAGCAGAGATTGGGTAGAGCGGGACCTTGAAGCTTTCTTT. It specifies CATSRDWVERDLEAFF.

V gene TRBV28 combines with J gene TRBJ1-5; D is possibly TRBD1 (5 bases). The length of the CDR3 is 14 residues. Deletions cut 1 base from V and 4 bases from J, with 8 bases between. The germline V gene has CDR1 MDHEN and CDR2 SYDVKM. The CDR3 DNA is TGTGCCAGCAGTTTATCCGGGGGGAATCAGCCCCAGCATTTT. Translated: CASSLSGGNQPQHF.

The V gene is TRBV19, the J gene TRBJ1-1; TRBD1 aligns across 7 bases. V lost 9 bases and J lost 4; bases outside the gene matches: 2. The CDR3 length is 11 residues. The germline CDR1 and CDR2 sequences are LNHDA and SQIVND (reference sequence). DNA of the CDR3: TGTGCCAGCAACAGGGGCACTGAAGCTTTCTTT. It encodes CASNRGTEAFF.

This rearrangement joins TRBV11-2 to TRBJ1-6, with D perhaps TRBD1 (5 bases). Trimming pared 0 bases from V and 10 bases from J, leaving 13 bases between. CDR1 is SGHAT and CDR2 is FQNNGV in the germline V gene. The CDR3 consists of 15 residues. CDR3 residues: CASSLDRQGGSPLHF. The CDR3 bases are TGTGCCAGCAGCTTAGACCGCCAGGGTGGCTCACCCCTCCACTTT.